The present TCR beta chain was sequenced within a study of blood T cells in healthy people across ages. This clonotype has ten or more counts. The CDR3 runs to 14 residues. Sample-barcoded 5' priming and a J-beta primer mix drove a second PCR of about 6 to 11 cycles. TCRdb analysed the 5' RACE reads with MiXCR anew, one entry per CDR3 protein. The sample includes 550,000 to 800,000 distinct CDR3 sequences, 32% of them seen just once. This TCR was sampled from a woman of 80 years or more in good health. This sequence joins TRBV21-1 and TRBJ1-2; the table names TRBD1, a call not compared with the DNA. TRBV21-1 is flagged as a pseudogene. The specimen was blood. CDR3 loop: CASSKGSPGEGYTF. CDR3 bases: TGTGCCAGCAGCAAAGGTTCGCCGGGGGAAGGCTACACCTTC.